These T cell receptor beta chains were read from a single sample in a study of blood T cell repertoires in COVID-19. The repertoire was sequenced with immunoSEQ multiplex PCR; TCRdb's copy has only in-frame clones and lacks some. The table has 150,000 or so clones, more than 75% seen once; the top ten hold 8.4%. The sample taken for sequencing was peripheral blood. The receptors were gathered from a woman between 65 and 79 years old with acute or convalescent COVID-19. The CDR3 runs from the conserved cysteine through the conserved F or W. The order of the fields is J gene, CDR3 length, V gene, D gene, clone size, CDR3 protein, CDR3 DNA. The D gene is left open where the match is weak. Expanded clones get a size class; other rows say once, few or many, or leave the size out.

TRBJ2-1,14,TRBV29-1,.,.,CSVERGGAYNEQFF,TGCAGCGTTGAACGAGGGGGGGCTTACAATGAGCAGTTCTTC
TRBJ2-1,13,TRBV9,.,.,CASSVATGNEQFF,TGTGCCAGCAGCGTAGCTACAGGCAATGAGCAGTTCTTC
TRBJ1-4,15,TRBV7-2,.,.,CASSPDSATNEKLFF,TGTGCCAGCAGCCCAGACAGTGCAACTAATGAAAAACTGTTTTTT
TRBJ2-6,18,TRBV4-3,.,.,CASSQEWGVGSGANVLTF,TGCGCCAGCAGCCAAGAGTGGGGGGTAGGCTCTGGGGCCAACGTCCTGACTTTC
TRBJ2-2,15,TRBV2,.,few,CASSGTGIDTGELFF,TGTGCCAGCAGTGGAACCGGGATTGACACCGGGGAGCTGTTTTTT
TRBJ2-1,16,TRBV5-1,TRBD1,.,CASSLVQGVSYNEQFF,TGCGCCAGCAGCTTGGTACAGGGGGTCTCCTACAATGAGCAGTTCTTC
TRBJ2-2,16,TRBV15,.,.,CATSSKSGTNTGELFF,TGTGCCACCAGCAGTAAATCCGGGACAAACACCGGGGAGCTGTTTTTT
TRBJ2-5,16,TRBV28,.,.,CASSLMRTDRQETQYF,TGTGCCAGCAGTTTAATGCGCACAGACCGCCAAGAGACCCAGTACTTC
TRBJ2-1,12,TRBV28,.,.,CASRGRYNEQFF,TGTGCCAGCAGAGGGAGATACAATGAGCAGTTCTTC
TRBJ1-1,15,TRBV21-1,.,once,CASSKVGGGSAEAFF,.
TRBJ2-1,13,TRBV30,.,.,CAWSVGRYNEQFF,TGTGCCTGGAGTGTGGGGAGATACAATGAGCAGTTCTTC
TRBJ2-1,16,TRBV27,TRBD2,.,CASSPIAGRGGNEQFF,TGTGCCAGCAGTCCGATAGCGGGACGTGGGGGCAATGAGCAGTTCTTC
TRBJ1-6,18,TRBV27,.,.,CASSPHVSRGLYNSPLHF,TGTGCCAGCAGTCCCCATGTCTCCAGGGGCCTCTATAATTCACCCCTCCACTTT
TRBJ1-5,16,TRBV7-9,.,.,CASSSGGAGVDQPQHF,TGTGCCAGCAGCTCCGGGGGGGCCGGCGTCGATCAGCCCCAGCATTTT
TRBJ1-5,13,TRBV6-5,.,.,CASSYLQGQPQHF,TGTGCCAGCAGTTACCTACAGGGCCAGCCCCAGCATTTT
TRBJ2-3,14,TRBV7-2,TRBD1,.,CASSSRQGPDTQYF,TGTGCCAGCAGCTCAAGACAGGGGCCAGATACGCAGTATTTT
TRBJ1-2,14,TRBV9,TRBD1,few,CASKWTGVNYGYTF,TGTGCCAGCAAATGGACAGGGGTAAACTATGGCTACACCTTC
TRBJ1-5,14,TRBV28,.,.,CASSSGGGNQPQHF,TGTGCCAGCAGTTCGGGAGGAGGCAATCAGCCCCAGCATTTT
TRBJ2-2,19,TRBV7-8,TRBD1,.,CASSPFYGQELANTGELFF,TGTGCCAGCAGTCCATTTTACGGACAGGAACTAGCGAACACCGGGGAGCTGTTTTTT
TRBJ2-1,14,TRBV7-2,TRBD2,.,CASSRTSGWAEQFF,TGTGCCAGCAGCCGGACTAGCGGGTGGGCTGAGCAGTTCTTC